One T cell receptor (beta chain) is described in this entry. In the authors' workflow: Reference gene primer amplification gave estimated nucleated cell counts. Method: immunoSEQ multiplex PCR; TCRdb's copy keeps in-frame clones and lacks some. Clonal size and the V and J genes are those of that table, whereas D and trimming came from the DNA. Of a few hundred thousand clones listed, roughly 86% were seen once; the top ten hold 8.5% to 14%. These data belong to a study of blood T cell repertoires in COVID-19. Study-level information: T cells, B-cell-depleted T cells, or PBMCs supplied cDNA or gDNA.

Patients in Seattle were enrolled during active infection, then followed longitudinally. The germline V and J ends were trimmed by 3 bases and 6 bases, with 8 bases remaining between them. Germline V lookup: CDR1 LGHDT, CDR2 YNNKEL (reference sequence). The CDR3 runs 12 residues. The chain joins TRBV3-1 (or the pseudogene TRBV3-2) to TRBJ1-1; D remains unclear. The sequence was collected from a woman aged 25 to 39 with COVID-19, enrolled during active disease. What was sequenced was peripheral blood. In nucleotides, the CDR3 is TGTGCCAGCAGCCATCTACGATCTGAAGCTTTCTTT. It specifies CASSHLRSEAFF.